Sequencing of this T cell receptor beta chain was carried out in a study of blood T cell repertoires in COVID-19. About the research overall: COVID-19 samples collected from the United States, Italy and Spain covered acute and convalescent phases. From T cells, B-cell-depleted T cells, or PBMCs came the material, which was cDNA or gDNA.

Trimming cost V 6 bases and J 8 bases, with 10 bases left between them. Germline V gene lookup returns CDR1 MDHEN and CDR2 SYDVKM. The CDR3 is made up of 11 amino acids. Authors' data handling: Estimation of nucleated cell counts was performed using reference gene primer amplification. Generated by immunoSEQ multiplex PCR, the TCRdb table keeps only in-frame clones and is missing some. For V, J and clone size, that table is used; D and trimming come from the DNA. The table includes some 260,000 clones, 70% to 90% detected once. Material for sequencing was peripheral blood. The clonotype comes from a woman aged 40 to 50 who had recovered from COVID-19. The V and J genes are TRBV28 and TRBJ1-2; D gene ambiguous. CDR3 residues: CASSGVEGYTF. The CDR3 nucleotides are TGTGCCAGCAGCGGGGTAGAAGGCTACACCTTC.